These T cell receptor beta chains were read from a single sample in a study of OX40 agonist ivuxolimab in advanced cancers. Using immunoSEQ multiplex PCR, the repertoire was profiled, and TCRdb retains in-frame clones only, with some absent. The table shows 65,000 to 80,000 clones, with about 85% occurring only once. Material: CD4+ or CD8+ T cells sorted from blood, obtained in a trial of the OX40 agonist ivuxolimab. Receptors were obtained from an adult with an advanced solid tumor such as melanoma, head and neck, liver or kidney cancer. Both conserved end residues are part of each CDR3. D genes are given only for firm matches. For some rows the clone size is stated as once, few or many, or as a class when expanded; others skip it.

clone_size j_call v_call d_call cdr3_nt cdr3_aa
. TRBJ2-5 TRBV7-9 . TGTGCCAGCAGCTTACTACCGGCCGAGACCCAGTACTTC CASSLLPAETQYF
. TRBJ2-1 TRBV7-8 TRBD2 TGTGCCAGCAGCTCCCTTAGCGGGAGGTCCTACAATGAGCAGTTCTTC CASSSLSGRSYNEQFF
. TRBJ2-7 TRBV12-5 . TGTGCTAGTGGTCCCGCGGCGGGGATTAGCTCCTACGAGCAGTACTTC CASGPAAGISSYEQYF
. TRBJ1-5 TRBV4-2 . TGTGCCAGCAGCTACACGGGCCGGGGAGAAAAAAATCAGCCCCAGCATTTT CASSYTGRGEKNQPQHF
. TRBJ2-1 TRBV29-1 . TGCAGCGTTGAAGACAACGGGGGGCGGGAGTTCAATGAGCAGTTCTTC CSVEDNGGREFNEQFF
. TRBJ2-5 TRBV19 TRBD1 TGTGCCAGTAGTAGGGACAGGGGAGAGACCCAGTACTTC CASSRDRGETQYF
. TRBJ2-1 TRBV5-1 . TGCGCCAGCAGCTTCACATACAATGAGCAGTTCTTC CASSFTYNEQFF
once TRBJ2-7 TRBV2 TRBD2 TGTGCCAGCAGTGAAGTAGGACTAGCATTCTACGAGCAGTACTTC CASSEVGLAFYEQYF
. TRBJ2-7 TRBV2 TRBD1 TGTGCCAGCAGTGGACAGGGGTGGGGCTCAAATACGTACGAGCAGTACTTC CASSGQGWGSNTYEQYF
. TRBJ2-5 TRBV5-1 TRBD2 TGCGCCAGCAGCCCGGGTAGTGGCGGGGGGTCCCAAGAGACCCAGTACTTC CASSPGSGGGSQETQYF
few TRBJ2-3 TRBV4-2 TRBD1 TGTGCCAGCAGCCAGAGGGACAGTCACACAGATACGCAGTATTTT CASSQRDSHTDTQYF
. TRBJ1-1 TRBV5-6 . TGTGCCAGCTCTTTTGGACGGTCGAACACTGAAGCTTTCTTT CASSFGRSNTEAFF
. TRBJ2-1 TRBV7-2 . TGTGCCAGCAGCCCCAGGGACCCTAACAATGAGCAGTTCTTC CASSPRDPNNEQFF
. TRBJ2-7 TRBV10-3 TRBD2 TGTGCCATGGGAACGGGACTAGCGGGAGGGCCCTACGAGCAGTACTTC CAMGTGLAGGPYEQYF
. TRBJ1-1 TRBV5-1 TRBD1 TGCGCCAGCAGCTTTATCTCTGACAGGGCGAACACTGAAGCTTTCTTT CASSFISDRANTEAFF
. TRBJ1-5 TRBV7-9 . TGTGCCAGCAGCTTGGGCACAGGTCGTAGCAATCAGCCCCAGCATTTT CASSLGTGRSNQPQHF
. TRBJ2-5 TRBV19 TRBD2 TGTGCCAGCAGAACTACGGGAGGGCAAGAGACCCAGTACTTC CASRTTGGQETQYF
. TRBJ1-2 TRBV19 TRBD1 TGTGCCAGTAGTGCAGTCCCACAGGGGAGCGGCTACACCTTC CASSAVPQGSGYTF
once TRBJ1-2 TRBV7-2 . TGTGCCAGCAGCTTAGTCCCCGCCGGGGGCGCCAGCTATGGCTACACCTTC CASSLVPAGGASYGYTF
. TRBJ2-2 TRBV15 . TGTGCCACCAGCAGAGTTAAGGGGACCGGGGAGCTGTTTTTT CATSRVKGTGELFF
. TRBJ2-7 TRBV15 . TGTGCCACCAGCAGAGAAGGCAGGGACGAGCAGTACTTC CATSREGRDEQYF
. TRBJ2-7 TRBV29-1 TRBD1 TGCAGCGTTGAGATGACAGGGGGGTACGAGCAGTACTTC CSVEMTGGYEQYF
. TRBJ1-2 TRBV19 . TGTGCCACCTCAGCGGGGGCGCGGGATGGCTACACCTTC CATSAGARDGYTF
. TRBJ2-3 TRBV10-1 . TGCGCCAGCAGTGAGATGTCCGCCGCTAGCACAGATACGCAGTATTTT CASSEMSAASTDTQYF
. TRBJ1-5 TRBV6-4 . TGTGCCAGCAGTCCCGAAGGGGGATCAAATCAGCCCCAGCATTTT CASSPEGGSNQPQHF
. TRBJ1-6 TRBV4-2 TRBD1 TGTGCCAGCAGCCAAGAGACAGGGGGCGGTTCACCCCTCCACTTT CASSQETGGGSPLHF
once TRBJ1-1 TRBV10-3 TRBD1 TGTGCCATCAGGGGACAGTCGAACACTGAAGCTTTCTTT CAIRGQSNTEAFF
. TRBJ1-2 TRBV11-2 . TGTGCCAGCAGCTTAGATGCGGGGTCTCTTGGCTACACCTTC CASSLDAGSLGYTF
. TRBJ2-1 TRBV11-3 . TGTGCCAGCAGCTTTAAGTCGCTCAATGAGCAGTTCTTC CASSFKSLNEQFF
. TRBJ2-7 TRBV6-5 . TGTGCCAGCAGTTACTCTCTAGCGCGCTCCTACGAGCAGTACTTC CASSYSLARSYEQYF
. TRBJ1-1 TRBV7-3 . TGTGCCAGCAGCTACTCCACGAACACTGAAGCTTTCTTT CASSYSTNTEAFF
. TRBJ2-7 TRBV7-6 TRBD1 TGTGCCTCCGGTTCGGGACAGGGGGCGCGAGAGCAGTACTTC CASGSGQGAREQYF
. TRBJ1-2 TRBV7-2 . TGTGCCAGCAGCTTAGTGGGGATTGGAGGCTATGGCTACACCTTC CASSLVGIGGYGYTF
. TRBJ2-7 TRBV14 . TGTGCCAGCAGCCCCCATACGGGACGATCCTACGAGCAGTACTTC CASSPHTGRSYEQYF
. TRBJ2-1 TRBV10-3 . TGTGCCACCGAAACAAACAATGAGCAGTTCTTC CATETNNEQFF
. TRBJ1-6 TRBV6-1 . TGTGCCAGCAGTGAGATGGGGAATAATTCACCCCTCCACTTT CASSEMGNNSPLHF
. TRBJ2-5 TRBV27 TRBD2 TGTGCCAGCAGTTCACTGACTAGCGGGAGAGAGACCCAGTACTTC CASSSLTSGRETQYF
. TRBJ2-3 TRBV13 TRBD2 TGTGCCAGCAGCTCCCCCTGGACTAGCGGGGGGGCCACAGATACGCAGTATTTT CASSSPWTSGGATDTQYF
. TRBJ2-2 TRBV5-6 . TGTGCCAGCAGCTTGTTCGGGGGATTCGGAGAGGGGACCGGGGAGCTGTTTTTT CASSLFGGFGEGTGELFF
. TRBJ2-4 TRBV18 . TGTGCCAGCTCACCACCGAAAGCGAGCTCCAAAAACATTCAGTACTTC CASSPPKASSKNIQYF
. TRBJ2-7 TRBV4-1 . TGCGCCAGCAGCCAAGATCGTAGGCAGGGACTCCCCTACGAGCAGTACTTC CASSQDRRQGLPYEQYF
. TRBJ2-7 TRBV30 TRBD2 TGTGCCTGGAGTGTAAGGACTAGCGGGGGGTTACCTTCCTACGAGCAGTACTTC CAWSVRTSGGLPSYEQYF
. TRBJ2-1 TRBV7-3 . TGTGCCAGCAGCTTATATGGGGCCAACAATGAGCAGTTCTTC CASSLYGANNEQFF
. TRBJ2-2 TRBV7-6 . TGTGCCAGCAGCTTAGTAACCGGGGAGCTGTTTTTT CASSLVTGELFF
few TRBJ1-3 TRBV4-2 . TGTGCCAGCAGCCAAGGTCCCGAATCTGGAAACACCATATATTTT CASSQGPESGNTIYF
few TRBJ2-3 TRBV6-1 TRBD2 TGTGCCAGCAGTGAACGCGGGGGGACTAGCACAGATACGCAGTATTTT CASSERGGTSTDTQYF
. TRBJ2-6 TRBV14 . TGTGCCAGCAGCCTATCTGGGGCCAACGTCCTGACTTTC CASSLSGANVLTF
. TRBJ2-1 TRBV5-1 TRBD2 TGCGCCAGCAGCTTGGGGGTTACAGGGAGTAGCGGGAGATTCTACAATGAGCAGTTCTTC CASSLGVTGSSGRFYNEQFF
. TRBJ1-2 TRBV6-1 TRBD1 TGTGCCAGCAGTGCAGTGGACAGGGTGGGTGGCTACACCTTC CASSAVDRVGGYTF
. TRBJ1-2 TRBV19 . TGTGCCAGCTCAAAAGCTTGGGGCTACACCTTC CASSKAWGYTF
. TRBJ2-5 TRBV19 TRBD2 TGTGCCAGTAGTTCCGGACTAGCGGGAGTCCAAGAGACCCAGTACTTC CASSSGLAGVQETQYF
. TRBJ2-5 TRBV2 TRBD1 TGTGCCAGCAGGGGACAGTCCGGAGAGACCCAGTACTTC CASRGQSGETQYF
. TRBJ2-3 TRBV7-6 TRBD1 TGTGCCAGCAGCTTATACCAGGGGGACACAGATACGCAGTATTTT CASSLYQGDTDTQYF